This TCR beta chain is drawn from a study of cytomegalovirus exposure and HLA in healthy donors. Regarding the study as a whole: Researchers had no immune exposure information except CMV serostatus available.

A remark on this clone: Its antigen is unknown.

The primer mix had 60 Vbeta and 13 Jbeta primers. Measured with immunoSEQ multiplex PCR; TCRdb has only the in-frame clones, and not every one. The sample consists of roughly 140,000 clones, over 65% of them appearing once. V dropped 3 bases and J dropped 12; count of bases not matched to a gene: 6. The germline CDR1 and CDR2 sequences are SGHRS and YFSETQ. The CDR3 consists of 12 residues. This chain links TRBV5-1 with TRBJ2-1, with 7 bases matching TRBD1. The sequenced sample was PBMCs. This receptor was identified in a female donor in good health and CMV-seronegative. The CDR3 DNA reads TGCGCCAGCAGCTCTACAGGGGCAGGGCAGTTCTTC. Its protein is CASSSTGAGQFF.